This T cell receptor beta chain was identified during a study of blood T cell repertoires in COVID-19. Assay: immunoSEQ multiplex PCR; the TCRdb copy retains only in-frame clones and omits some. This repertoire shows 53,000 or so clones, about 76% found once; its top ten account for roughly a fifth. Trimming shortened V by 9 bases and J by 2 bases, and 13 bases separated the two germline ends. The CDR3 runs 13 residues. Germline V gene sequence: CDR1 SNHLY, CDR2 FYNNEI. Sequenced: peripheral blood. The V and J genes are TRBV2 and TRBJ1-1; D possibly corresponds to TRBD1 (5 bases). The clonotype originates from a man aged 50 to 60 with active or convalescent COVID-19. CDR3 protein: CARSSGPNTEAFF. CDR3 nucleotides: TGTGCCAGGAGCTCAGGGCCCAACACTGAAGCTTTCTTT. Full variable domain (rest looked up from reference TRBV2 and TRBJ1-1): EPEVTQTPSHQVTQMGQEVILRCVPISNHLYFYWYRQILGQKVEFLVSFYNNEISEKSEIFDDQFSVERPDGSNFTLKIRSTKLEDSAMYFCARSSGPNTEAFFGQGTRLTVV.